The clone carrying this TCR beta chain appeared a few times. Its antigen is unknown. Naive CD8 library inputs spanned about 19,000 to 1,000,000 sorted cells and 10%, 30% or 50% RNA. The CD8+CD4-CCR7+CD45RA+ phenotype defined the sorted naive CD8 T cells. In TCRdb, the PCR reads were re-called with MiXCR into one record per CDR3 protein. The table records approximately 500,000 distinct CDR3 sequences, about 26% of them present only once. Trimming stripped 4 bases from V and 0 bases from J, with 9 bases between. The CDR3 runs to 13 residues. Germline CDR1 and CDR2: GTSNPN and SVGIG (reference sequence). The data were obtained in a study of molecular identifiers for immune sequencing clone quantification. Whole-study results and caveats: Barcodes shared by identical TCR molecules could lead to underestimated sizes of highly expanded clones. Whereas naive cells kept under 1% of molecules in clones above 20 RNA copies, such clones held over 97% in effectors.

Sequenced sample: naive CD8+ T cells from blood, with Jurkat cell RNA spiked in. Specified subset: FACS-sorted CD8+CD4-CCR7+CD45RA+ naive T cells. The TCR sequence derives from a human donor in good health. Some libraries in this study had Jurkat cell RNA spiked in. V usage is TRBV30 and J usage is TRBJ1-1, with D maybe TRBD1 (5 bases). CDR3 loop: CAWKGRLNTEAFF. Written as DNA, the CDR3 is TGTGCCTGGAAGGGACGGTTGAACACTGAAGCTTTCTTT.